The 11 T cell receptor beta chains presented below share a single source sample, sequenced in a study of blood T cell repertoires in COVID-19. Assay: immunoSEQ multiplex PCR; the TCRdb copy retains only in-frame clones and omits some. The sample includes a few hundred thousand clones, about 90% seen only once; the top ten take approximately 8.1%. Sample: peripheral blood. All receptors derive from a woman aged 50 to 60 who had recovered from COVID-19.

The rearrangement uses TRBV28 and TRBJ2-1, with TRBD2 as a possible D gene (5 bases). CDR1 and CDR2 from the germline V gene are MDHEN and SYDVKM. Deletions cut 2 bases from V and 7 bases from J, with 12 bases between. The CDR3 sequence is 14 residues long. The CDR3 loop is CASSLPGNSNEQFF. Written as DNA, the CDR3 is TGTGCCAGCAGTTTACCGGGAAATTCGAATGAGCAGTTCTTC.

CDR3 loop: CASSQTSGTSGRYEQFF. For the CDR3, the DNA is TGTGCCAGCAGCCAAACAAGTGGGACTAGCGGGAGGTATGAGCAGTTCTTC. V gene TRBV7-3 combines with J gene TRBJ2-1, with TRBD2 matching over 15 bases. This CDR3 has 17 amino acids. The ends lost 5 bases at V and 8 bases at J; junction bases unmatched: 10. Germline values: CDR1 SGHTA, CDR2 FQGTGA.

The V call is TRBV20-1, the J call TRBJ2-3; TRBD2 aligns across 7 bases. The CDR3 has 14 residues. After removal of 3 bases from V and 6 bases from J, the junction contained 9 bases not matched to a gene. Per the germline V gene, CDR1 is DFQATT and CDR2 is SNEGSKA (reference sequence). DNA of the CDR3: TGCAGTGCTAGTCTTGGGGGGGTAGGGGATACGCAGTATTTT. The encoded protein is CSASLGGVGDTQYF.

This chain joins TRBV7-9 and TRBJ2-7; D possibly corresponds to TRBD2 (5 bases). Per germline, CDR1 SEHNR and CDR2 FQNEAQ (reference sequence). V was cut by 2 bases and J by 3 bases, with 17 bases left in between. The CDR3 loop spans 16 amino acids. The CDR3: CASSLSFGKTYYEQYF. CDR3 nucleotides: TGTGCCAGCAGCTTAAGTTTCGGGAAAACCTACTACGAGCAGTACTTC.

This clone has just a few counts. The chain joins TRBV3-1 (or the pseudogene TRBV3-2) to TRBJ1-3, with D hard to call. Germline CDR1 reads LGHDT; CDR2 reads YNNKEL (reference sequence). V was pared by 2 bases and J by 2 bases, with 7 bases between. The CDR3 contains 14 residues. The CDR3 is CASSQPPPGNTIYF. DNA of the CDR3: TGTGCCAGCAGCCAACCTCCTCCTGGAAACACCATATATTTT.

This chain joins TRBV25-1 and TRBJ2-7; 9 nucleotides line up with TRBD1. The germline gives CDR1 MGHDK, CDR2 SYGVNS. Trimming removed 4 bases from V and 5 bases from J; junction bases left unmatched: 9. The CDR3 consists of 15 residues. CDR3 nucleotide sequence: TGTGCCAGCAGTGCCCCCGGGACAGGGCTCCACGAGCAGTACTTC. It translates to CASSAPGTGLHEQYF.

The V and J genes are TRBV7-9 and TRBJ1-2; 7 nucleotides align to TRBD1. With 5 bases clipped from V and 0 bases from J, the junction kept 6 bases outside the gene matches. This CDR3 contains 15 residues. CDR1 SEHNR and CDR2 FQNEAQ come from the germline V gene (reference sequence). The chain's CDR3 is CASSPQGTANYGYTF. For the CDR3, the DNA is TGTGCCAGCAGCCCGCAAGGGACAGCTAACTATGGCTACACCTTC.

V gene TRBV11-3 combines with J gene TRBJ2-3; 7 nucleotides align to TRBD1. CDR1 and CDR2 (germline): SGHNT, YENEEA. With 5 bases clipped from V and 6 bases from J, the junction kept 8 bases outside the gene matches. This CDR3 has 14 amino acids. DNA for the CDR3: TGTGCCAGCAGCCCAAGACAGGGATCCGATACGCAGTATTTT. Amino acid sequence: CASSPRQGSDTQYF.

The gene calls are TRBV9 and TRBJ1-3, with unresolved D. Germline V gene sequence: CDR1 SGDLS, CDR2 YYNGEE. Trimming took off 6 bases at V and 0 bases at J, with 13 bases between the two ends. The CDR3 has 15 amino acids. CDR3 in DNA: TGTGCCAGCACCAACATCGGAGTCTCTGGAAACACCATATATTTT. Amino acid sequence: CASTNIGVSGNTIYF.

The chain carries TRBV9 and TRBJ2-1, with D possibly being TRBD1 (5 bases). CDR3 length: 15 amino acids. Trimming took 0 bases from V and 6 from J, leaving 13 bases between them. The V gene's germline CDR1 is SGDLS and CDR2 YYNGEE. CDR3 amino acids: CASSVAGRLGNEQFF. Written as DNA, the CDR3 is TGTGCCAGCAGCGTAGCAGGGCGGTTAGGCAATGAGCAGTTCTTC.

The chain joins TRBV28 to TRBJ1-1; no clear D gene. The germline CDR1 and CDR2 sequences are MDHEN and SYDVKM. CDR3 length: 10 residues. Trimming took 3 bases from V and 8 from J, leaving 4 bases between them. CDR3 in amino acids: CASSFGEAFF. DNA for the CDR3: TGTGCCAGCAGTTTCGGGGAAGCTTTCTTT.